The next 26 T cell receptor beta chains were all read from a single sample in a study of T-cell memory formation after mild COVID-19. TCRdb independently ran MiXCR on the 5' RACE reads; one entry per CDR3 protein. The table lists 500,000 to 600,000 distinct CDR3 sequences, roughly 18% of them singletons. Material: PBMCs or a T cell subset sorted from them (not recorded which). Source of these receptors: an adult woman who had mild COVID-19 (a few samples of this study predate the infection). Cell type and time point are not known.

This rearrangement joins TRBV7-6 to TRBJ1-1, with 8 bases fitting TRBD1. V shed 6 bases, J shed 6 bases, and the junction held 9 bases outside the gene matches. Germline V lookup: CDR1 SGHVS, CDR2 FNYEAQ. This CDR3 comprises 14 residues. The CDR3 is CASRPTDRVAEAFF. CDR3 nucleotide sequence: TGTGCCAGCAGACCAACGGACAGGGTTGCTGAAGCTTTCTTT.

The chain employs TRBV19 and TRBJ1-5; no clear D. Trimming pared 1 base from V and 5 bases from J, leaving 15 bases between. Germline V gene data show CDR1 as LNHDA and CDR2 as SQIVND (reference sequence). CDR3 size: 16 residues. The CDR3 region has the DNA TGTGCCAGTAGTATAGGTGGAGGGCGATCCGATCAGCCCCAGCATTTT. Its translation: CASSIGGGRSDQPQHF.

The chain recombines TRBV3-1 with TRBJ2-1; 9 bases fit TRBD2. This CDR3 region has 15 residues. The germline V gene has CDR1 LGHDT and CDR2 YNNKEL (reference sequence). The J segment lost 6 bases and the V segment lost 5 bases, leaving 8 bases of the junction unmatched. The CDR3 coding sequence is TGTGCCAGCAGCATTACCGGGACTAGCAGCAATGAGCAGTTCTTC. Translation gives CASSITGTSSNEQFF.

The rearrangement joins TRBV6-2 or TRBV6-3 to TRBJ1-5; D not resolved. The germline CDR1 and CDR2 sequences are MNHEY and SVGEGT. V gave up 4 bases and J gave up 4 bases, with 23 bases separating them. This CDR3 is 18 amino acids long. The CDR3 DNA follows: TGTGCCAGCAGTTCCACCCCGTGGCGCTTGACTGGAAATCAGCCCCAGCATTTT. This sequence encodes CASSSTPWRLTGNQPQHF.

This clonotype was found a few times. CDR3 loop: CASSFVSGSFGETLHF. CDR3 bases: TGTGCCAGCAGTTTCGTTTCGGGATCTTTTGGGGAGACCCTCCACTTT. The chain combines TRBV12-3 or TRBV12-4 with TRBJ1-6; D call uncertain. The CDR3 loop spans 16 amino acids. The V end was cut by 3 bases, the J end by 14 bases, with 23 bases between.

This clonotype was recorded many times. V gene TRBV5-1 combines with J gene TRBJ2-4; D is uncertain. Per germline, CDR1 SGHRS and CDR2 YFSETQ. Trimming removed 2 bases at V and 3 bases at J, with 9 bases between. CDR3 length equals 14 residues. This chain's CDR3 is CASSLRANKNIQYF. CDR3 DNA sequence: TGCGCCAGCAGCTTACGAGCAAACAAAAACATTCAGTACTTC. Supplemented by reference TRBV5-1 and TRBJ2-4, the full variable domain reads KAGVTQTPRYLIKTRGQQVTLSCSPISGHRSVSWYQQTPGQGLQFLFEYFSETQRNKGNFPGRFSGRQFSNSRSEMNVSTLELGDSALYLCASSLRANKNIQYFGAGTRLSVL.

This clonotype was counted ten times or more. The chain employs TRBV5-1 and TRBJ2-3, with D unclear. V gave up 0 bases and J gave up 0 bases, with 11 bases separating them. CDR1 and CDR2 (germline): SGHRS, YFSETQ. This CDR3 is 16 amino acids long. CDR3 sequence (DNA): TGCGCCAGCAGCTTGGCTGCAGCCACTAGCACAGATACGCAGTATTTT. Encoded protein: CASSLAAATSTDTQYF.

This rearrangement joins TRBV7-8 to TRBJ2-1; TRBD2 matches 12 bases. Germline trimming cut 5 bases from V and 6 bases from J; bases unmatched to any gene: 14. Germline-derived CDR1 and CDR2 are SGHVS and FQNEAQ. CDR3 length: 18 amino acids. The CDR3: CASSPRSLAGGPGNEQFF. Here the CDR3 DNA reads TGTGCCAGCAGCCCGAGAAGTCTAGCGGGGGGGCCTGGCAATGAGCAGTTCTTC.

This chain uses TRBV6-2 or TRBV6-3 with TRBJ2-3, with 10 bases matching TRBD2. Germline V gene lookup returns CDR1 MNHEY and CDR2 SVGEGT. The CDR3 covers 16 residues. The V segment lost 0 bases and the J segment 5 bases; nucleotides outside the gene matches: 5. The CDR3 sequence: CASSYSEREGQDTQYF. The CDR3 region has the DNA TGTGCCAGCAGTTACTCCGAGCGGGAGGGCCAAGATACGCAGTATTTT.

The genes are TRBV3-1 and TRBJ1-6; D is possibly TRBD1 (5 bases). The V and J ends lost 3 bases and 8 bases respectively, with 17 bases between them. The germline CDR1 and CDR2 sequences are LGHDT and YNNKEL (reference sequence). The CDR3 is made up of 16 amino acids. CDR3 nucleotide sequence: TGTGCCAGCAGCCATTACCTTCAGGGTGGATATTCACCCCTCCACTTT. It yields the protein CASSHYLQGGYSPLHF.

The chain couples TRBV6-5 to TRBJ1-2, with 7 bases aligning to TRBD1. The germline V gene encodes CDR1 MNHEY and CDR2 SVGAGI. The V and J ends lost 9 bases and 4 bases, in that order; junction bases with no gene match: 5. This CDR3 has 12 amino acids. CDR3 sequence reads: CASRGTVYGYTF. The CDR3 DNA sequence: TGTGCCAGTCGAGGGACAGTCTATGGCTACACCTTC.

This clonotype has only a few counts. The J gene is TRBJ1-1, the V gene TRBV6-6, with unresolved D. Trimming took off 7 bases at V and 4 bases at J, with 19 bases between the two ends. This CDR3 contains 15 residues. CDR1 and CDR2 from the germline V gene are MNHNY and SVGAGI (reference sequence). As DNA, the CDR3 is TGTGCCAGCAAAGGGCCCGAAGCACCCCCCACTGAAGCTTTCTTT. Translated, it gives CASKGPEAPPTEAFF.

The genes are TRBV5-5 and TRBJ2-3; TRBD2 agrees at 8 bases. Germline V gives CDR1 SGHKS, CDR2 YYEKEE (reference sequence). The V and J ends lost 5 bases and 4 bases, in that order; junction bases with no gene match: 12. The CDR3 covers 16 residues. The CDR3 nucleotides read TGTGCCAGCAGACCCCGCAGTAGCGGGATCTCAGATACGCAGTATTTT. Residues: CASRPRSSGISDTQYF.

In its sample, this clonotype was seen many times. The chain uses TRBV7-9 and TRBJ1-1, with D uncertain. This CDR3 has 13 amino acids. In germline, CDR1 is SEHNR, CDR2 FQNEAQ (reference sequence). Trimming took off 5 bases at V and 1 base at J, with 8 bases between the two ends. The CDR3 DNA is TGTGCCAGCAGCCCGGGCTCGAACACTGAAGCTTTCTTT. As protein: CASSPGSNTEAFF.

The chain uses TRBV12-3 or TRBV12-4 and TRBJ2-7; TRBD2 agrees at 8 bases. The CDR3 contains 15 residues. V shed 4 bases and J 7 bases; nucleotides not matched to a gene: 12. The DNA for the CDR3 is TGTGCCAGCAGTTCAATGACTAGCGCCTCATCGGAGCAGTACTTC. This sequence encodes CASSSMTSASSEQYF.

The chain joins TRBV5-1 to TRBJ1-2, with 8 nucleotides matching TRBD1. J gave up 6 bases and V 4 bases, and 5 bases lay outside the gene matches. Germline V gene data show CDR1 as SGHRS and CDR2 as YFSETQ. This CDR3 has 13 amino acids. CDR3 sequence: CASSAGQGHGYTF. In DNA, the CDR3 is TGCGCCAGCAGCGCCGGACAGGGACATGGCTACACCTTC.

V is TRBV12-5 and J is TRBJ1-1, with D unclear. Trimming stripped 3 bases from V and 2 bases from J, with 16 bases between. The CDR3 totals 16 residues. Germline V gene data show CDR1 as LGHNT and CDR2 as FRNRAP. The CDR3 sequence: CASGFPSDGLNTEAFF. The CDR3 nucleotides read TGTGCTAGTGGTTTCCCGTCGGACGGACTTAACACTGAAGCTTTCTTT. Full variable domain (outside the CDR3, taken from reference TRBV12-5 and TRBJ1-1): DARVTQTPRHKVTEMGQEVTMRCQPILGHNTVFWYRQTMMQGLELLAYFRNRAPLDDSGMPKDRFSAEMPDATLATLKIQPSEPRDSAVYFCASGFPSDGLNTEAFFGQGTRLTVV.

J is TRBJ2-2 and V is TRBV11-1, with D perhaps TRBD1 (6 bases). The CDR3 sequence is 17 residues long. CDR1 is SGHAT, CDR2 FQDESV, per germline (reference sequence). Between the trimmed V and J ends, which lost 5 bases and 0 bases, there was a span of 16 bases. CDR3 amino acids: CASSPYPDRPNTGELFF. CDR3 bases: TGTGCCAGCAGCCCTTACCCGGACAGACCGAACACCGGGGAGCTGTTTTTT.

The chain employs TRBV15 and TRBJ2-3; TRBD2 matches 13 bases. Germline V gene data show CDR1 as LNHNV and CDR2 as YYDKDF (reference sequence). V shed 1 base and J 2 bases; nucleotides not matched to a gene: 6. This CDR3 is built from 18 residues. In DNA, the CDR3 is TGTGCCACCAGCAGAGGGACTAGCGGGGGAAAGCCCACAGATACGCAGTATTTT. Translated, it gives CATSRGTSGGKPTDTQYF. The whole variable domain, remainder taken from reference TRBV15 and TRBJ2-3, is DAMVIQNPRYQVTQFGKPVTLSCSQTLNHNVMYWYQQKSSQAPKLLFHYYDKDFNNEADTPDNFQSRRPNTSFCFLDIRSPGLGDTAMYLCATSRGTSGGKPTDTQYFGPGTRLTVL.

The chain combines TRBV7-6 with TRBJ2-3; TRBD2 aligns across 7 bases. V was pared by 0 bases and J by 1 base, with 7 bases of the junction left unmatched. CDR1 is SGHVS, CDR2 FNYEAQ, per germline. This CDR3 spans 17 amino acids. The DNA of the CDR3 is TGTGCCAGCAGCTTAGCGGCGGGAAGCGGGGGCACAGATACGCAGTATTTT. This gives the protein CASSLAAGSGGTDTQYF.

DNA for the CDR3: TGTGCCAGCAGTGGCTCGACAGGGGTCGAGCAGTACTTC. As protein: CASSGSTGVEQYF. This chain uses TRBV12-3 or TRBV12-4 with TRBJ2-7; 8 bases agree with TRBD1. This CDR3 contains 13 residues. V shed 5 bases, J shed 6 bases, and the junction held 6 bases outside the gene matches.

The J gene is TRBJ1-1, the V gene TRBV7-3; TRBD1 matches 8 bases. This CDR3 spans 13 amino acids. V was clipped by 5 bases and J by 5 bases; unmatched bases: 4. Germline V gene sequence: CDR1 SGHTA, CDR2 FQGTGA. The CDR3, as DNA: TGTGCCAGCAGCGCAGGGGGCCTGACTGAAGCTTTCTTT. Protein sequence: CASSAGGLTEAFF.

This clonotype was recorded a few times. V gene TRBV9 combines with J gene TRBJ2-7, with 11 bases identical to TRBD2. The V segment lost 0 bases and the J segment 6 bases; nucleotides outside the gene matches: 5. CDR1 and CDR2 from the germline V gene are SGDLS and YYNGEE. This CDR3 comprises 15 residues. The CDR3 nucleotides are TGTGCCAGCAGCGTAGAACTAGCGGGAGTATCCGAGCAGTACTTC. This codes for CASSVELAGVSEQYF.

This clonotype showed up just a few times. The J gene is TRBJ2-1, the V gene TRBV7-6, with D perhaps TRBD1 (6 bases). The CDR3 length is 19 residues. Germline V gives CDR1 SGHVS, CDR2 FNYEAQ. V was trimmed by 2 bases and J by 0 bases, leaving 20 bases between them. For the CDR3, the DNA is TGTGCCAGCAGCTTACCGGGACATGGAGGCGGCGGCTCCTACAATGAGCAGTTCTTC. Translated, it gives CASSLPGHGGGGSYNEQFF.

This clonotype has only a few counts. The genes are TRBV5-1 and TRBJ2-2; 10 nucleotides align to TRBD1. The CDR3 runs 17 residues. Trimming cost V 7 bases and J 4 bases; bases outside gene matches: 13. CDR1 is SGHRS and CDR2 is YFSETQ in the germline V gene. The CDR3 nucleotides read TGCGCCAGCTGTTCCGGTCCGGGACAGGGGTTCACCGGGGAGCTGTTTTTT. Translation gives CASCSGPGQGFTGELFF.

The table lists this clonotype with a few counts. The gene calls are TRBV7-6 and TRBJ2-5; TRBD1 aligns across 9 bases. V shed 6 bases and J 4 bases; nucleotides not matched to a gene: 21. This CDR3 spans 19 amino acids. Germline CDR1 is SGHVS and CDR2 is FNYEAQ. The CDR3 DNA is TGTGCCAGCAGGGGATCAACCGGGACAGGGCCTGGTCTTCTAGAGACCCAGTACTTC. Translated, it gives CASRGSTGTGPGLLETQYF.